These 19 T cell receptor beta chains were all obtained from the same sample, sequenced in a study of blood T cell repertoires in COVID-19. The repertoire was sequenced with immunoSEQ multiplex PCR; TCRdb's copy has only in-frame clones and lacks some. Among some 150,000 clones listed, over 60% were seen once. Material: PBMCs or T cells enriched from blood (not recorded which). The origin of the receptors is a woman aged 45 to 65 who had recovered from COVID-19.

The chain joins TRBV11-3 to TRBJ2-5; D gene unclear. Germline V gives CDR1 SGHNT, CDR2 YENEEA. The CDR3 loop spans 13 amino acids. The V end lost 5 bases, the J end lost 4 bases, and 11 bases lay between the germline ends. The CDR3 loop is CASSLFMAETQYF. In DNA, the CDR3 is TGTGCCAGCAGCCTCTTTATGGCAGAGACCCAGTACTTC.

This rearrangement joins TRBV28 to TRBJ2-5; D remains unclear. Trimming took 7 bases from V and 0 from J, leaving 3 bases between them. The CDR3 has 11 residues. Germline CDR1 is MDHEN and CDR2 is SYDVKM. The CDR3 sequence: CASTNQETQYF. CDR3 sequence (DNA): TGTGCCAGCACCAACCAAGAGACCCAGTACTTC.

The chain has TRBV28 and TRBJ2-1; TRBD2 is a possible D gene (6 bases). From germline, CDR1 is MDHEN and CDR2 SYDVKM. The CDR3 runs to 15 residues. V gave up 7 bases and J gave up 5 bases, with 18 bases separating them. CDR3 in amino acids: CASTLLATFNNEQFF. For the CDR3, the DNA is TGTGCCAGCACCCTCCTAGCGACCTTCAACAATGAGCAGTTCTTC.

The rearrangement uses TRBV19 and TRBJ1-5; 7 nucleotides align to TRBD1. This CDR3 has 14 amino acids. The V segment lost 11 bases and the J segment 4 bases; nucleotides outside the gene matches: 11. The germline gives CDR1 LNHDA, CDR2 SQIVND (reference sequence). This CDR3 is CASRNRGQNQPQHF. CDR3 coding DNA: TGTGCCTCCCGGAACAGGGGACAGAATCAGCCCCAGCATTTT.

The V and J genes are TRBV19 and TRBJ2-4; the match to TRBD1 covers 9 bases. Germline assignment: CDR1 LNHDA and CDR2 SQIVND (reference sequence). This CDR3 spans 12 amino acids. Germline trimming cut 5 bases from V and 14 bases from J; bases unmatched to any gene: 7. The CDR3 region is CASSPHRGQEYF. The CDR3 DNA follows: TGTGCCAGTAGTCCCCACAGGGGGCAAGAGTACTTC.

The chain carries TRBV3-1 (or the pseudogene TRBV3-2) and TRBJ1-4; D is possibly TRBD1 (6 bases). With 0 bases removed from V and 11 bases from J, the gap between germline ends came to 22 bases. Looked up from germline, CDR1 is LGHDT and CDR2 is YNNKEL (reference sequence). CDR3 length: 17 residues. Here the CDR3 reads CASSQDHWTARPGKLFF. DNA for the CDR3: TGTGCCAGCAGCCAAGACCACTGGACAGCGCGTCCTGGGAAACTGTTTTTT.

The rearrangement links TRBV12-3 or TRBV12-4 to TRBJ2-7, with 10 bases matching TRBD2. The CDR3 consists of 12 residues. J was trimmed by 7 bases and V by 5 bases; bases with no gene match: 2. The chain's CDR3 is CASSRLAGEQYF. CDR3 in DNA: TGTGCCAGCAGTAGACTAGCGGGTGAGCAGTACTTC.

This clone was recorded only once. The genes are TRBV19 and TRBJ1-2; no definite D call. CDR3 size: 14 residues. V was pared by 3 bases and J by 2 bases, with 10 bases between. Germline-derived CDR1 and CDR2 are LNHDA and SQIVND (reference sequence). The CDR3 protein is CASSIGQANYGYTF. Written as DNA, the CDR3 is TGTGCCAGTAGTATTGGGCAGGCGAACTATGGCTACACCTTC.

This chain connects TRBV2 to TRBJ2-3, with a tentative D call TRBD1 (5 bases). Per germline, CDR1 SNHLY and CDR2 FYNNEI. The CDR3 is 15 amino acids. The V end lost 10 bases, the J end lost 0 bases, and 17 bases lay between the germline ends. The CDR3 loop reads CATLVRQGSTDTQYF. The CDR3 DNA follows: TGTGCCACCCTGGTTCGGCAGGGCAGCACAGATACGCAGTATTTT. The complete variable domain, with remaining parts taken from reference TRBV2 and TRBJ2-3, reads EPEVTQTPSHQVTQMGQEVILRCVPISNHLYFYWYRQILGQKVEFLVSFYNNEISEKSEIFDDQFSVERPDGSNFTLKIRSTKLEDSAMYFCATLVRQGSTDTQYFGPGTRLTVL.

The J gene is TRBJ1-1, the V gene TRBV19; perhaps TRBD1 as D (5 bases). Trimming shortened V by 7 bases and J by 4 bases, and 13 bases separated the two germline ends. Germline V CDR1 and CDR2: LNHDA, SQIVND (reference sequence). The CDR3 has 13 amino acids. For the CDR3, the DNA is TGTGCCAGTACCCTTGGGGGGATCACTGAAGCTTTCTTT. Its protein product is CASTLGGITEAFF.

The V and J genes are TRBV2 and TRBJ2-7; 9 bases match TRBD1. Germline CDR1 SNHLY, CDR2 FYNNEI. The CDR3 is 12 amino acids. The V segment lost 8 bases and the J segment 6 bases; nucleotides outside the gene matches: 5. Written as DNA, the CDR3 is TGTGCCAGCGGACAGGGGTCCGCCGAGCAGTACTTC. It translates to CASGQGSAEQYF.

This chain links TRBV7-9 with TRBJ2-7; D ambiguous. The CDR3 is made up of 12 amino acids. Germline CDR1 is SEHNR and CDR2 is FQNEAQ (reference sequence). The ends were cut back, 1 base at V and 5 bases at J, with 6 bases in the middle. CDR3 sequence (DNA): TGTGCCAGCAGCTTAGTTTGGCACGAGCAGTACTTC. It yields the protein CASSLVWHEQYF.

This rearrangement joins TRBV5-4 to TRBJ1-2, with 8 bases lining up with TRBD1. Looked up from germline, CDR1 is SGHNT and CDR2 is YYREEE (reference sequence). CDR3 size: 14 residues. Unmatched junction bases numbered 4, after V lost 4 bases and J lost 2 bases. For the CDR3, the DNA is TGTGCCAGCAGCGGACGACAGGGGAACTATGGCTACACCTTC. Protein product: CASSGRQGNYGYTF.

For the CDR3, the DNA is TGTGCCAGTACCCAGGACAGGGGAAGCAATCAGCCCCAGCATTTT. It yields the protein CASTQDRGSNQPQHF. J is TRBJ1-5 and V is TRBV19; 9 nucleotides agree with TRBD1. This CDR3 comprises 15 residues. The germline V gene has CDR1 LNHDA and CDR2 SQIVND (reference sequence). Trimming cost V 7 bases and J 1 base; bases outside gene matches: 5.

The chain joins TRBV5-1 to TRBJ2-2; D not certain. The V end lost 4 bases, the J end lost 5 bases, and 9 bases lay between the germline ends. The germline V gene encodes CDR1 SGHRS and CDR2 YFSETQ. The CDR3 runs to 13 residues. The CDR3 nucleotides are TGCGCCAGCAGCCCCCTTCTGACCGGGGAGCTGTTTTTT. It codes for CASSPLLTGELFF.

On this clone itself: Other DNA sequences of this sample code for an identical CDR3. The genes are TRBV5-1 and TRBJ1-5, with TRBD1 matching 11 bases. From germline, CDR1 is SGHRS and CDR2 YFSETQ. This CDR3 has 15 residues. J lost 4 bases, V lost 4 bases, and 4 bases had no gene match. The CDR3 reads CASSLGTGGNQPQHF. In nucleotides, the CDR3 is TGCGCCAGCAGCCTCGGGACAGGGGGTAATCAGCCCCAGCATTTT. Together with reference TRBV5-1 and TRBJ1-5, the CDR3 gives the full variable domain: KAGVTQTPRYLIKTRGQQVTLSCSPISGHRSVSWYQQTPGQGLQFLFEYFSETQRNKGNFPGRFSGRQFSNSRSEMNVSTLELGDSALYLCASSLGTGGNQPQHFGDGTRLSIL.

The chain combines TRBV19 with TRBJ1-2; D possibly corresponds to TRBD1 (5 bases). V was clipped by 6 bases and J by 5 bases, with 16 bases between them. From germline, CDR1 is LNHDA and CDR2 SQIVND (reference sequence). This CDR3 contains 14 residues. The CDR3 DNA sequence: TGTGCCAGTAGCCCCTTCGCGACAGATTATGGCTACACCTTC. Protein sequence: CASSPFATDYGYTF.

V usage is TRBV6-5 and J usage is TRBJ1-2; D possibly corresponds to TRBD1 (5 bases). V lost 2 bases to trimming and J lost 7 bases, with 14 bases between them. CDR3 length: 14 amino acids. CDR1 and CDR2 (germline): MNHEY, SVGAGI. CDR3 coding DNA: TGTGCCAGCAGTTACGCGGGACCGAGGATTGGCTACACCTTC. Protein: CASSYAGPRIGYTF.

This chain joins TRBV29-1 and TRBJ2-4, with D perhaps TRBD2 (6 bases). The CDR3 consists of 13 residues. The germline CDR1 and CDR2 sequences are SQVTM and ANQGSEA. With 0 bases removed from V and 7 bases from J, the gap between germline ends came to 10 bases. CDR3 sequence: CSVEDSGVNIQYF. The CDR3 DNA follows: TGCAGCGTTGAAGATTCGGGAGTTAACATTCAGTACTTC.